This paragraph reports one T cell receptor beta chain. The antigen is undetermined. The sample is drawn from a study of CD8 T cells in Susac syndrome. Study-wide results and caveats: By the study's own acknowledgment, its TCR sequencing and HLA analysis included relatively few individuals.

Random hexamers were used to reverse transcribe 0.5 to 1 ug of RNA. Coverage of TCR beta CDR3 amplification by immunoSEQ multiplex PCR extended to 54 Vbeta and 13 Jbeta. A single record per CDR3 protein comes from TCRdb applying MiXCR to the immunoSEQ multiplex PCR reads. The repertoire includes 190,000 or so distinct CDR3 sequences, about 95% of them detected once, and about 0.09% sits in the top ten. This CDR3 comprises 14 residues. The V end lost 3 bases, the J end lost 3 bases, and 13 bases lay between the germline ends. The germline V gene encodes CDR1 SGHDT and CDR2 YYEEEE. TEMRA cells underwent FACS enrichment and CD8+ and CD4+ T cells underwent negative isolation.

This receptor was taken from a human donor with multiple sclerosis. The sample comprised CD4+ T cells from PBMCs. The chain links TRBV5-6 to TRBJ2-7; D perhaps matches TRBD1 (5 bases). The CDR3 sequence is CASSSGLGLYEQYF. The CDR3 DNA reads TGTGCCAGCAGCTCAGGGTTGGGTCTCTACGAGCAGTACTTC.